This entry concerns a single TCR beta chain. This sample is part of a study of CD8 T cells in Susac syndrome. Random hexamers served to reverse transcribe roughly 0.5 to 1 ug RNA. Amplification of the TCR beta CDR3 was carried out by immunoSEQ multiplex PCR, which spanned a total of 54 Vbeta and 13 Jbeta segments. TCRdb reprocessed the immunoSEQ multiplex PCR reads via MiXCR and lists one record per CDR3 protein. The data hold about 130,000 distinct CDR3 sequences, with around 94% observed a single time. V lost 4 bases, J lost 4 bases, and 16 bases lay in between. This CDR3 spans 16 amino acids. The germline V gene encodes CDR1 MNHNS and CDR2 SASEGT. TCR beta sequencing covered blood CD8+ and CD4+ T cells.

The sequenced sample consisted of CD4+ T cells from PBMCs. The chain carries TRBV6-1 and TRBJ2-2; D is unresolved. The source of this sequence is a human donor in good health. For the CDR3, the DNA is TGTGCCAGCAGTGCACTCGGCCTGCGCGGCACCGGGGAGCTGTTTTTT. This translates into CASSALGLRGTGELFF.